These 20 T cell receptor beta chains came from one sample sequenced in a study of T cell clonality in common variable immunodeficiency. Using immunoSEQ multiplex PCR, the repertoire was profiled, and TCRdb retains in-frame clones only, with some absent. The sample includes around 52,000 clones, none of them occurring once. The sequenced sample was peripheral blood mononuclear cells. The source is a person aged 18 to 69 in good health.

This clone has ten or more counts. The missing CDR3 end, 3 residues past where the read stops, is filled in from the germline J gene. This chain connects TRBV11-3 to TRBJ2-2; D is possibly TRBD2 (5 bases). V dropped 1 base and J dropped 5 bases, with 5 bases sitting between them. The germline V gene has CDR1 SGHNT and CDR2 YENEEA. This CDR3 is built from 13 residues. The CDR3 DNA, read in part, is TGTGCCAGCAGCTTAGGCGGGACCGGGGAG. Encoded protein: CASSLGGTGE. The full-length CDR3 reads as CASSLGGTGELFF.

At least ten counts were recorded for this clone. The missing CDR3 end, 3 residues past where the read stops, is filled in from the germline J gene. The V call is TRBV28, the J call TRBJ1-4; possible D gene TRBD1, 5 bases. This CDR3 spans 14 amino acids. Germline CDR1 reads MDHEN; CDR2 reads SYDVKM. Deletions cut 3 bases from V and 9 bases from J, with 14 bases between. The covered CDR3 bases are TGTGCCAGCAGTTTTTCCAGCAAGGGGAAAAAA. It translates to CASSFSSKGKK. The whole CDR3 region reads CASSFSSKGKKLFF. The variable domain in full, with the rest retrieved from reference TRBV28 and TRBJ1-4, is DVKVTQSSRYLVKRTGEKVFLECVQDMDHENMFWYRQDPGLGLRLIYFSYDVKMKEKGDIPEGYSVSREKKERFSLILESASTNQTSMYLCASSFSSKGKKLFFGSGTQLSVL.

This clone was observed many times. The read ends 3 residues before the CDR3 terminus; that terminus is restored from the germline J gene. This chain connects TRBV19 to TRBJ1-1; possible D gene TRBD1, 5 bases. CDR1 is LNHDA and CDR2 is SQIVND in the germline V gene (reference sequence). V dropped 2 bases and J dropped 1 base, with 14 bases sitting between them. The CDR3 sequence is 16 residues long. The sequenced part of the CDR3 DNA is TGTGCCAGTAGTATACGGCCAGGGCGCGGGAACACTGAA. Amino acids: CASSIRPGRGNTE. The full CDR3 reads CASSIRPGRGNTEAFF.

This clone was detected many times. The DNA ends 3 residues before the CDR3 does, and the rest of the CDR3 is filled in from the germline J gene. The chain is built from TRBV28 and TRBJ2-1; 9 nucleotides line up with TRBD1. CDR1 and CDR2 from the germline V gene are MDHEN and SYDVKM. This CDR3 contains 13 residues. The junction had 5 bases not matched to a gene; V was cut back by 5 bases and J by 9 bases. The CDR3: CASSPGTGTEQFF. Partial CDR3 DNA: TGTGCCAGCAGTCCAGGGACAGGGACTGAG.

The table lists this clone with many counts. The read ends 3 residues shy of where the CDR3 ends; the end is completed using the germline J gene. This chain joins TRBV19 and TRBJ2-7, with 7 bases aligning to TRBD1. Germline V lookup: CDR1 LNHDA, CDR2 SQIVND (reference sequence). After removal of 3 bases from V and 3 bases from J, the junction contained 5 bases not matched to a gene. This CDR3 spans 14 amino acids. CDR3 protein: CASSIRQGGYEQYF. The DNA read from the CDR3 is TGTGCCAGTAGTATCCGACAGGGCGGCTACGAG. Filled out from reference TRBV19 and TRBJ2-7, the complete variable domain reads DGGITQSPKYLFRKEGQNVTLSCEQNLNHDAMYWYRQDPGQGLRLIYYSQIVNDFQKGDIAEGYSVSREKKESFPLTVTSAQKNPTAFYLCASSIRQGGYEQYFGPGTRLTVT.

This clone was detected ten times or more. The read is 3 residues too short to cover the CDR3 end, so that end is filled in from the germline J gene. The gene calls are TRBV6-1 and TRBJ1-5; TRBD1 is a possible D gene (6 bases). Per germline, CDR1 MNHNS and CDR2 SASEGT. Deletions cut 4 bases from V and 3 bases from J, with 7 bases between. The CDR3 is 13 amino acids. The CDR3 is CASSVGANQPQHF. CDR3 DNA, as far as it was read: TGTGCCAGCAGTGTGGGGGCCAATCAGCCC.

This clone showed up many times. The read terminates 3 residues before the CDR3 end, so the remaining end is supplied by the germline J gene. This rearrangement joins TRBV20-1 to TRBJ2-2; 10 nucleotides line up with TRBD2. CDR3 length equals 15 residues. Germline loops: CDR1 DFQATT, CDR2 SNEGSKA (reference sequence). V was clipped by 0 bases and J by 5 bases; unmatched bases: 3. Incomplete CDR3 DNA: TGCAGTGCTAGAGAAAGCGGGAGGGCAACCGGGGAG. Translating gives CSARESGRATGE. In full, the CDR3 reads CSARESGRATGELFF.

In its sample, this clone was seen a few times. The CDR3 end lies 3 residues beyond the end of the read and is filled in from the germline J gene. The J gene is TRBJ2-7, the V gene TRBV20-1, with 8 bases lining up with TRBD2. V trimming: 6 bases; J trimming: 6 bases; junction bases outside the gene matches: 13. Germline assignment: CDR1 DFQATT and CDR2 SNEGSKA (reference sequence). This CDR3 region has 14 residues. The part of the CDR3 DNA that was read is TGCAGTGCGGGGGAGCGGGGGTTTCGACCCGAG. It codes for CSAGERGFRPE. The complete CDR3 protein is CSAGERGFRPEQYF.

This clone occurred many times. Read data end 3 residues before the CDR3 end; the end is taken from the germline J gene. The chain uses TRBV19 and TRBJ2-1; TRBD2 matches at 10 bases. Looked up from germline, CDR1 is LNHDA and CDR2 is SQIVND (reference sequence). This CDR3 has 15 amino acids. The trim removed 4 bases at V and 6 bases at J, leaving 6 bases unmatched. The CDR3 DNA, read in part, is TGTGCCAGTAGTACCCAATGGACTAGCGGCAATGAG. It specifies CASSTQWTSGNE. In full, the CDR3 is CASSTQWTSGNEQFF.

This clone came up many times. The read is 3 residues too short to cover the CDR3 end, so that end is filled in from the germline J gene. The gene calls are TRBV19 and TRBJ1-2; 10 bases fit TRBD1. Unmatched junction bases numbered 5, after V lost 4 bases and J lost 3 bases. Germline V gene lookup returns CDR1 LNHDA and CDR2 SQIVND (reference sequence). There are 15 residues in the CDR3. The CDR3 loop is CASSRGQGLDYGYTF. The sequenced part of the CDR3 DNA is TGTGCCAGTAGTAGGGGACAGGGGTTGGACTATGGC.

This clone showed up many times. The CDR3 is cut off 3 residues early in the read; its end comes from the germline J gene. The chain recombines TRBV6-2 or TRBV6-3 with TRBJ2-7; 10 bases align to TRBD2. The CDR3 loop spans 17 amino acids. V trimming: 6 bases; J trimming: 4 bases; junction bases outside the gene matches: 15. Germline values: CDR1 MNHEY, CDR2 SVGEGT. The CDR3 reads CASRPLPRTSGRYEQYF. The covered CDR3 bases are TGTGCCAGCAGGCCCCTTCCGAGGACTAGCGGTCGTTACGAG.

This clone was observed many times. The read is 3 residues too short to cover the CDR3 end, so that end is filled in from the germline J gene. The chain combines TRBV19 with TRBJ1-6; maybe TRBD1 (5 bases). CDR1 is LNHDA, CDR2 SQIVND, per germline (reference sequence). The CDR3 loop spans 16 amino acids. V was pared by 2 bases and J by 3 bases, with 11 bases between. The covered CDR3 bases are TGTGCCAGTAGTATATACGACAGCAACTATAATTCACCC. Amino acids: CASSIYDSNYNSP. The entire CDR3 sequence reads CASSIYDSNYNSPLHF.

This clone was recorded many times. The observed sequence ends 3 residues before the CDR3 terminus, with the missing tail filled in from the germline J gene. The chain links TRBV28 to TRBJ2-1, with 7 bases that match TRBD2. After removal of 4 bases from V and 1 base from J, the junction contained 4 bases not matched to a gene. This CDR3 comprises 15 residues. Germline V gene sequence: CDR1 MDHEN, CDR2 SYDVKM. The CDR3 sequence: CASSSSGKSYNEQFF. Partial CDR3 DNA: TGTGCCAGCAGTTCCAGCGGGAAGTCCTACAATGAG.

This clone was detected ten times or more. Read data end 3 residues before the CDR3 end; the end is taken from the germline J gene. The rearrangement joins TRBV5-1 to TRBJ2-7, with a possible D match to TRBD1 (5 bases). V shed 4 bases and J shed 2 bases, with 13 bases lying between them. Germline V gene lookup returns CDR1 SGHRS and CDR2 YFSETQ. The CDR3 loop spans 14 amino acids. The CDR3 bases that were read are TGCGCCAGCAGCATTTACCAGGGCCCCTACGAG. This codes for CASSIYQGPYE. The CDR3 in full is CASSIYQGPYEQYF.

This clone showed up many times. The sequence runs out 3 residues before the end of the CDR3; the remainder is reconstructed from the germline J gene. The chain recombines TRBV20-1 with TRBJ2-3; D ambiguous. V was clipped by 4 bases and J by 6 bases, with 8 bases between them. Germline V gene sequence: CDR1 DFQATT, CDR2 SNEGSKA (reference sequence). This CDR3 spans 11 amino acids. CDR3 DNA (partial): TGCAGTGCTACCAGTCCGGATACG. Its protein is CSATSPDT. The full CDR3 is CSATSPDTQYF.

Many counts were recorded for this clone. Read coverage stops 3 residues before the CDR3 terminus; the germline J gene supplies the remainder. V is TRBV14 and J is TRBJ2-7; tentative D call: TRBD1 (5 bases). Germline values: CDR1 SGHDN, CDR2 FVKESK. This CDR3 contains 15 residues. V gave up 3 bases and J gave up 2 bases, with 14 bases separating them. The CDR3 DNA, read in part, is TGTGCCAGCAGCCACACGACAGAGAATGCCTACGAG. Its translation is CASSHTTENAYE. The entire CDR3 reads CASSHTTENAYEQYF.

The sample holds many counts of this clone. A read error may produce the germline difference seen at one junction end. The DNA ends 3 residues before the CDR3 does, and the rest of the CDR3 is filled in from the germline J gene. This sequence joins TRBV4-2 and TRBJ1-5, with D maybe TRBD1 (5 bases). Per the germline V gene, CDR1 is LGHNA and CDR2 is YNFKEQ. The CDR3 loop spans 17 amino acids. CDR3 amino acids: CVSSQDPQGRGNQPQHF. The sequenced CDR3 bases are TGTGTCAGCAGCCAAGACCCCCAGGGAAGGGGCAATCAGCCC.

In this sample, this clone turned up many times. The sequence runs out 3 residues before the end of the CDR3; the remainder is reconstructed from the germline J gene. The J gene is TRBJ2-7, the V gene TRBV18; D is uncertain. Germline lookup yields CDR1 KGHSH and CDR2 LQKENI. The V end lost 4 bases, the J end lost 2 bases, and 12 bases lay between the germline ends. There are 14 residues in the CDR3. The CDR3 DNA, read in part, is TGTGCCAGCTCACAGGCAACCATTACCTACGAG. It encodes CASSQATITYE. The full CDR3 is CASSQATITYEQYF.

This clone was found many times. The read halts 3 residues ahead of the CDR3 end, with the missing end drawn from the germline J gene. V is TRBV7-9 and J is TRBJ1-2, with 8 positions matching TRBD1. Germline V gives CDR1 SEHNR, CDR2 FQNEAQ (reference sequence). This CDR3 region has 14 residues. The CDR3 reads CASSSRQGNRGYTF. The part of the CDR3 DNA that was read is TGTGCCAGCAGCTCGAGACAGGGGAATAGGGGC.

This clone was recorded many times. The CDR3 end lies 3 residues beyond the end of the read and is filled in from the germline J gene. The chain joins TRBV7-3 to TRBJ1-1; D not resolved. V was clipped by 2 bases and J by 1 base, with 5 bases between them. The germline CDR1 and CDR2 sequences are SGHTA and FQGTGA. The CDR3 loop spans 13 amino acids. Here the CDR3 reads CASSLEQNTEAFF. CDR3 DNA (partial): TGTGCCAGCAGCTTAGAACAGAACACTGAA.